This entry features one T cell receptor beta chain sequence. Its antigen remains unidentified. Clones were read by immunoSEQ multiplex PCR, and TCRdb kept only the in-frame ones, dropping some. The repertoire consists of some 140,000 clones, with around 80% occurring once and the leading ten covering 9.5% to 15%. CDR3 size: 15 residues. Germline V gene lookup returns CDR1 KGHSH and CDR2 LQKENI. V was pared by 6 bases and J by 5 bases, with 19 bases between. The source of the sample is a study of cytotoxic CD8 clonotypes in ibrutinib-treated CLL. Study details: Response samples were taken after a median of approximately 11 months on treatment, range 6 to 36. Study-wide results and caveats: Private clonotypes, not public ones, expanded at ibrutinib response.

The origin of this receptor is a human donor with chronic lymphocytic leukemia. The sample consisted of PBMCs, taken after 12 months of ibrutinib treatment. This rearrangement joins TRBV18 to TRBJ2-5; weak D call: TRBD2 (6 bases). Written as DNA, the CDR3 is TGTGCCAGCTCCCGAACTAGCCCAAGGTCCGAGACCCAGTACTTC. This translates into CASSRTSPRSETQYF.